The 24 T cell receptor beta chains below all came from one sample that was sequenced in a study of Tregs in tolerant kidney transplant recipients. The assay was immunoSEQ multiplex PCR, and TCRdb's table has in-frame clones only and misses some. The sample's table shows about 33,000 clones. Sequencing was performed on CD8+ T cells from blood, taken before the transplant. Source of these receptors: a human donor who received a combined kidney and bone marrow transplant.

Comments on this clone: The CDR3 goes on 3 residues after the read ends, and that part is filled in from the germline J gene. This rearrangement joins TRBV7-9 to TRBJ1-6; D gene ambiguous. The germline V gene encodes CDR1 SEHNR and CDR2 FQNEAQ (reference sequence). CDR3 length equals 14 residues. Trimming took 1 base from V and 5 from J, leaving 6 bases between them. The CDR3 loop is CASSLGPHNSPLHF. CDR3 bases read: TGTGCCAGCAGCTTAGGTCCTCATAATTCACCC. The variable domain in full, with the rest retrieved from reference TRBV7-9 and TRBJ1-6, is DTGVSQNPRHKITKRGQNVTFRCDPISEHNRLYWYRQTLGQGPEFLTYFQNEAQLEKSRLLSDRFSAERPKGSFSTLEIQRTEQGDSAMYLCASSLGPHNSPLHFGNGTRLTVT.

To note about this clone: The read halts 3 residues ahead of the CDR3 end, with the missing end drawn from the germline J gene. This sequence joins TRBV7-9 and TRBJ1-1; D not certain. With 3 bases removed from V and 1 base from J, the gap between germline ends came to 12 bases. Germline V lookup: CDR1 SEHNR, CDR2 FQNEAQ (reference sequence). The CDR3 is 15 residues long. The chain's CDR3 is CASSFMTLANTEAFF. CDR3 DNA (partial): TGTGCCAGCAGCTTCATGACCCTAGCGAACACTGAA. Looking up the rest from reference TRBV7-9 and TRBJ1-1 gives the full variable domain: DTGVSQNPRHKITKRGQNVTFRCDPISEHNRLYWYRQTLGQGPEFLTYFQNEAQLEKSRLLSDRFSAERPKGSFSTLEIQRTEQGDSAMYLCASSFMTLANTEAFFGQGTRLTVV.

CDR3 in amino acids: CASLSGVEQYF. The DNA read from the CDR3 is TGCGCCAGCCTCTCAGGGGTCGAG. The gene calls are TRBV10-2 and TRBJ2-7; a possible D gene is TRBD1 (6 bases). The read is 3 residues too short to cover the CDR3 end, so that end is filled in from the germline J gene. The CDR3 spans 11 residues. The V end was cut by 8 bases, the J end by 6 bases, with 11 bases between. Germline V gene sequence: CDR1 WSHSY, CDR2 SAAADI.

About this clone: With the read ending 3 residues before the CDR3 end, the germline J gene is used to fill in that end. The J gene is TRBJ2-2, the V gene TRBV6-4, with D possibly being TRBD1 (6 bases). Germline CDR1 MRHNA, CDR2 SNTAGT. Trimming took 3 bases from V and 3 from J, leaving 8 bases between them. The CDR3 consists of 14 residues. The CDR3 loop is CASSEGAHTGELFF. The DNA read from the CDR3 is TGTGCCAGCAGTGAGGGGGCGCACACCGGGGAG.

Turning to this clone: The missing CDR3 end, 3 residues past where the read stops, is filled in from the germline J gene. V is TRBV16 and J is TRBJ1-5; D is ambiguous. Germline assignment: CDR1 KGHSY and CDR2 FQNENV. Trimming stripped 0 bases from V and 5 bases from J, with 5 bases between. This CDR3 region has 13 residues. The CDR3 bases that were read are TGTGCCAGCAGCCAATCGGCAGATCAGCCC. It encodes CASSQSADQP. The CDR3 reads in full as CASSQSADQPQHF.

On this clone: The read ends 3 residues shy of where the CDR3 ends; the end is completed using the germline J gene. The chain joins TRBV19 to TRBJ2-2; possibly TRBD1 for D (5 bases). This CDR3 region has 16 residues. The ends were cut back, 3 bases at V and 1 base at J, with 12 bases in the middle. Looked up from germline, CDR1 is LNHDA and CDR2 is SQIVND (reference sequence). Incomplete CDR3 DNA: TGTGCCAGTAGTATTGACGCAGGGCAGAACACCGGGGAG. This encodes CASSIDAGQNTGE. The entire CDR3 protein is CASSIDAGQNTGELFF.

Concerning this clone: The read terminates 3 residues ahead of where the CDR3 ends, so the germline J gene completes it. This rearrangement joins TRBV2 to TRBJ2-2, with TRBD2 as a possible D gene (6 bases). The germline V gene encodes CDR1 SNHLY and CDR2 FYNNEI. V lost 2 bases to trimming and J lost 5 bases, with 9 bases between them. The length of the CDR3 is 14 residues. The chain's CDR3 is CASSESRGTGELFF. CDR3 DNA (partial): TGTGCCAGCAGTGAATCACGGGGGACCGGGGAG.

Concerning this clone: The read comes to an end 3 residues before the CDR3 does, leaving the germline J gene to fill in the end. This chain uses TRBV10-1 with TRBJ2-1; 9 bases are shared with TRBD2. CDR1 is WNHNN and CDR2 is SYGVQD in the germline V gene (reference sequence). J lost 4 bases, V lost 0 bases, and 13 bases had no gene match. The CDR3 is 19 residues long. The chain's CDR3 is CASSESPGWLAGPYNEQFF. The covered CDR3 bases are TGCGCCAGCAGTGAGTCTCCCGGTTGGCTAGCGGGACCGTACAATGAG.

For this clone: The sequence runs out 3 residues before the end of the CDR3; the remainder is reconstructed from the germline J gene. V and J are TRBV20-1 and TRBJ2-7; no clear D gene. In germline, CDR1 is DFQATT, CDR2 SNEGSKA (reference sequence). The CDR3 has 12 amino acids. Trimming removed 7 bases from V and 0 bases from J, with 10 bases in between. The CDR3 here is CSVRQDSYEQYF. The sequenced part of the CDR3 DNA is TGCAGTGTTCGGCAGGACTCCTACGAG.

On this clone itself: The read is 3 residues too short to cover the CDR3 end, so that end is filled in from the germline J gene. The V call is TRBV30, the J call TRBJ1-1; unclear D gene. CDR1 and CDR2 from the germline V gene are GTSNPN and SVGIG (reference sequence). The CDR3 is made up of 11 amino acids. CDR3 protein: CVWSGGTEAFF. The DNA read from the CDR3 is TGTGTGTGGTCGGGTGGCACTGAA.

Of note for this clone: Read sequence stops 3 residues before the CDR3 end, and the germline J gene provides the missing end. The V call is TRBV18, the J call TRBJ1-4; TRBD1 might be the D (5 bases). The germline V and J ends were trimmed by 3 bases and 8 bases, with 16 bases remaining between them. Germline V gene data show CDR1 as KGHSH and CDR2 as LQKENI. CDR3 length equals 15 residues. The CDR3: CASSPAPAGVEKLFF. The sequenced CDR3 bases are TGTGCCAGCTCACCGGCCCCCGCGGGGGTCGAAAAA.

As to this clone: The sequenced fragment ends 3 residues before the CDR3 boundary, so the rest is inferred from the germline J gene. J is TRBJ2-7 and V is TRBV2; D gene uncertain. Germline values: CDR1 SNHLY, CDR2 FYNNEI. The CDR3 is 16 amino acids. V was clipped by 1 base and J by 4 bases, with 17 bases between them. CDR3 DNA, as far as it was read: TGTGCCAGCAGTGAAGGCCTCCTTGTGGGCGAGTACGAG. This sequence encodes CASSEGLLVGEYE. The whole CDR3 protein is CASSEGLLVGEYEQYF.

In the case of this clone: Sequencing ends 3 residues short of the CDR3 end; the germline J gene provides the rest. V and J are TRBV7-9 and TRBJ2-7; no reliable D call. Germline V lookup: CDR1 SEHNR, CDR2 FQNEAQ (reference sequence). V lost 9 bases and J 2 bases, leaving 14 bases between the germline ends. The CDR3 loop spans 13 amino acids. The CDR3 sequence: CASVDTLTYEQYF. The DNA read from the CDR3 is TGTGCCAGTGTAGACACGCTTACCTACGAG. The full variable domain, its missing parts supplied by reference TRBV7-9 and TRBJ2-7, is DTGVSQNPRHKITKRGQNVTFRCDPISEHNRLYWYRQTLGQGPEFLTYFQNEAQLEKSRLLSDRFSAERPKGSFSTLEIQRTEQGDSAMYLCASVDTLTYEQYFGPGTRLTVT.

Details on this clone: The DNA ends 3 residues before the CDR3 does, and the rest of the CDR3 is filled in from the germline J gene. The V gene is TRBV19, the J gene TRBJ1-1; no definite D call. CDR1 LNHDA and CDR2 SQIVND come from the germline V gene (reference sequence). V was clipped by 5 bases and J by 6 bases, with 13 bases between them. CDR3 length equals 13 residues. This CDR3 is CASSPGPLAEAFF. The part of the CDR3 DNA that was read is TGTGCCAGTAGTCCTGGCCCTCTCGCTGAA.

The CDR3 DNA, read in part, is TGCAGCGGGGGATGGGGCCCTGAA. It codes for CSGGWGPE. The whole CDR3 reads CSGGWGPEAFF. The chain has TRBV29-1 and TRBJ1-1, with D perhaps TRBD1 (5 bases). The read ends 3 residues early relative to the CDR3; the germline J gene fills the gap. This CDR3 has 11 residues. Trimming stripped 7 bases from V and 6 bases from J, with 12 bases between. The V gene's germline CDR1 is SQVTM and CDR2 ANQGSEA.

Details on this clone: The observed sequence ends 3 residues before the CDR3 terminus, with the missing tail filled in from the germline J gene. The V and J genes are TRBV6-2 or TRBV6-3 and TRBJ2-7; TRBD2 matches at 10 bases. In germline, CDR1 is MNHEY, CDR2 SVGEGT. V lost 9 bases to trimming and J lost 5 bases; unmatched junction nucleotides: 19. This CDR3 is built from 17 residues. The CDR3 sequence is CASYNRKLAGEVHEQYF. The sequenced CDR3 bases are TGTGCCAGTTACAACCGAAAGCTAGCGGGAGAAGTCCACGAG.

Concerning this clone: Sequencing ends 3 residues short of the CDR3 end; the germline J gene provides the rest. The chain combines TRBV5-6 with TRBJ1-4; the D gene is possibly TRBD1 (6 bases). Germline-derived CDR1 and CDR2 are SGHDT and YYEEEE. V was cut by 2 bases and J by 6 bases, with 11 bases left in between. This CDR3 region has 14 residues. The part of the CDR3 DNA that was read is TGTGCCAGCAGCTTAACAGGGAGGGATGAAAAA. The encoded protein is CASSLTGRDEK. The CDR3, in full, reads CASSLTGRDEKLFF.

Of note for this clone: The DNA ends 3 residues before the CDR3 does, and the rest of the CDR3 is filled in from the germline J gene. The V and J genes are TRBV11-1 and TRBJ2-1; D may be TRBD2 (7 bases). Germline V gives CDR1 SGHAT, CDR2 FQDESV (reference sequence). The CDR3 totals 13 residues. The part of the CDR3 DNA that was read is TGTGCAGAGGGAGGGGGAACCTACAATGAG. This gives the protein CAEGGGTYNE. In full, the CDR3 is CAEGGGTYNEQFF. The variable domain in full, completed from reference TRBV11-1 and TRBJ2-1, reads EAEVAQSPRYKITEKSQAVAFWCDPISGHATLYWYRQILGQGPELLVQFQDESVVDDSQLPKDRFSAERLKGVDSTLKIQPAELGDSAMYLCAEGGGTYNEQFFGPGTRLTVL.

CDR3 region: CASSQGLAGDTQYF. CDR3 bases read: TGTGCCAGCAGCCAAGGACTAGCGGGAGATACG. V gene TRBV6-4 combines with J gene TRBJ2-3, with 11 positions matching TRBD2. Sequencing ends 3 residues short of the CDR3 end; the germline J gene provides the rest. This CDR3 has 14 residues. V lost 6 bases to trimming and J lost 5 bases; unmatched junction nucleotides: 4. The germline CDR1 and CDR2 sequences are MRHNA and SNTAGT.

Of note for this clone: The read halts 3 residues ahead of the CDR3 end, with the missing end drawn from the germline J gene. The chain joins TRBV7-9 to TRBJ1-2; 10 bases map to TRBD1. Germline V lookup: CDR1 SEHNR, CDR2 FQNEAQ (reference sequence). The CDR3 is 15 residues long. V trimming: 1 base; J trimming: 6 bases; junction bases outside the gene matches: 5. CDR3 amino acids: CASSLGTGGKDGYTF. The covered CDR3 bases are TGTGCCAGCAGCTTAGGGACAGGGGGAAAAGATGGC.

With regard to this clone: Read coverage stops 3 residues before the CDR3 terminus; the germline J gene supplies the remainder. The V call is TRBV13, the J call TRBJ1-2, with a possible D match to TRBD1 (6 bases). The CDR3 sequence is 14 residues long. Trimming shortened V by 5 bases and J by 2 bases, and 12 bases separated the two germline ends. The V gene's germline CDR1 is PRHDT and CDR2 FYEKMQ (reference sequence). CDR3 DNA (partial): TGTGCCAGCAGCCAGCGGGGGGCAAACTATGGC. Amino acid sequence: CASSQRGANYG. The CDR3, in full, reads CASSQRGANYGYTF. Based on the CDR3 plus reference TRBV13 and TRBJ1-2, the full variable domain is AAGVIQSPRHLIKEKRETATLKCYPIPRHDTVYWYQQGPGQDPQFLISFYEKMQSDKGSIPDRFSAQQFSDYHSELNMSSLELGDSALYFCASSQRGANYGYTFGSGTRLTVV.

This CDR3 reads CASMEAQGVVDGYTF. The part of the CDR3 DNA that was read is TGTGCCAGCATGGAAGCACAGGGTGTTGTTGATGGC. The V gene is TRBV2, the J gene TRBJ1-2, with D possibly TRBD1 on 6 matching bases. Read data end 3 residues before the CDR3 end; the end is taken from the germline J gene. Germline CDR1 is SNHLY and CDR2 is FYNNEI. The V end lost 7 bases, the J end lost 6 bases, and 21 bases lay between the germline ends. The CDR3 is 15 amino acids.

A note on this clone: The read terminates 3 residues ahead of where the CDR3 ends, so the germline J gene completes it. The chain combines TRBV18 with TRBJ2-5, with a possible D match to TRBD1 (6 bases). The germline V gene encodes CDR1 KGHSH and CDR2 LQKENI. This CDR3 is 16 amino acids long. V lost 3 bases and J lost 0, with 14 bases in between. The part of the CDR3 DNA that was read is TGTGCCAGCTCACCGGTACAGGGCGAGTACCAAGAGACC. Residues: CASSPVQGEYQET. Given in full, the CDR3 is CASSPVQGEYQETQYF.

Of note for this clone: With the read ending 3 residues before the CDR3 end, the germline J gene is used to fill in that end. V gene TRBV18 combines with J gene TRBJ2-7; TRBD1 aligns across 8 bases. Germline V gene lookup returns CDR1 KGHSH and CDR2 LQKENI. This CDR3 contains 14 residues. After removal of 4 bases from V and 5 bases from J, the junction contained 7 bases not matched to a gene. The part of the CDR3 DNA that was read is TGTGCCAGCTCACGACCCGACAGGGGCGACGAG. Its translation is CASSRPDRGDE. In full, the CDR3 is CASSRPDRGDEQYF. Filled out from reference TRBV18 and TRBJ2-7, the complete variable domain reads NAGVMQNPRHLVRRRGQEARLRCSPMKGHSHVYWYRQLPEEGLKFMVYLQKENIIDESGMPKERFSAEFPKEGPSILRIQQVVRGDSAAYFCASSRPDRGDEQYFGPGTRLTVT.